The 21 T cell receptor beta chains given below trace back to one sample, sequenced in a study of blood T cell repertoires in COVID-19. Sequencing used immunoSEQ multiplex PCR; TCRdb keeps in-frame clones, though not all of them. The sample holds some 400,000 clones, roughly nine tenths seen once. The source material was PBMCs or T cells enriched from blood (not recorded which). Receptors originate from a woman aged 40 to 55 who had been exposed to COVID-19.

The chain employs TRBV27 and TRBJ2-7; TRBD1 matches 9 bases. The CDR3 is made up of 15 amino acids. Unmatched junction bases numbered 12, after V lost 8 bases and J lost 4 bases. Germline V gene data show CDR1 as MNHEY and CDR2 as SMNVEV (reference sequence). The CDR3 nucleotides read TGTGCCAGCGCGAGCCCGGGACAGGGAACTTACGAGCAGTACTTC. Protein sequence: CASASPGQGTYEQYF.

This clone occurred once. The genes are TRBV30 and TRBJ1-1, with 8 bases matching TRBD1. The germline gives CDR1 GTSNPN, CDR2 SVGIG (reference sequence). The CDR3 contains 13 residues. The V gene end was trimmed by 3 bases and the J gene end by 4 bases; junction bases not matched to a gene: 4. This CDR3 is CAWRADRGTEAFF. The CDR3 bases are TGTGCCTGGAGGGCCGACAGGGGCACTGAAGCTTTCTTT.

V is TRBV7-3 and J is TRBJ2-2, with TRBD1 as a possible D gene (6 bases). Trimming shortened V by 0 bases and J by 6 bases, and 11 bases separated the two germline ends. There are 15 residues in the CDR3. In germline, CDR1 is SGHTA, CDR2 FQGTGA. CDR3 nucleotide sequence: TGTGCCAGCAGCTTAACGCCAGGGGATGCCGGGGAGCTGTTTTTT. It is translated as CASSLTPGDAGELFF.

This chain connects TRBV19 to TRBJ2-7; D is possibly TRBD1 (5 bases). V shed 5 bases and J shed 1 base, with 9 bases lying between them. This CDR3 contains 13 residues. Looked up from germline, CDR1 is LNHDA and CDR2 is SQIVND (reference sequence). CDR3 nucleotide sequence: TGTGCCAGTAGTCAGGACACTTCCTACGAGCAGTACTTC. This translates into CASSQDTSYEQYF. Filled out from reference TRBV19 and TRBJ2-7, the complete variable domain reads DGGITQSPKYLFRKEGQNVTLSCEQNLNHDAMYWYRQDPGQGLRLIYYSQIVNDFQKGDIAEGYSVSREKKESFPLTVTSAQKNPTAFYLCASSQDTSYEQYFGPGTRLTVT.

J is TRBJ1-1 and V is TRBV19; a possible D gene is TRBD1 (6 bases). The V end was cut by 5 bases, the J end by 3 bases, with 13 bases between. The CDR3 extends over 14 amino acids. Germline-derived CDR1 and CDR2 are LNHDA and SQIVND (reference sequence). CDR3 sequence: CASSSQGFDTEAFF. CDR3 DNA sequence: TGTGCCAGTAGTTCACAGGGTTTCGACACTGAAGCTTTCTTT.

The chain has TRBV3-1 (or the pseudogene TRBV3-2) and TRBJ1-1; D gene ambiguous. Germline V CDR1 and CDR2: LGHDT, YNNKEL (reference sequence). This CDR3 has 15 residues. V was cut by 6 bases and J by 1 base, with 15 bases left in between. The DNA of the CDR3 is TGTGCCAGCAGACCCGTCGACTCCAAGAACACTGAAGCTTTCTTT. Its protein is CASRPVDSKNTEAFF.

The chain employs TRBV6-4 and TRBJ1-1, with a weak D call TRBD1 (6 bases). CDR1 is MRHNA, CDR2 SNTAGT, per germline. The CDR3 runs 14 residues. V was pared by 3 bases and J by 1 base, with 9 bases between. The CDR3 coding sequence is TGTGCCAGCAGTGATTCGACAGGGAACACTGAAGCTTTCTTT. This codes for CASSDSTGNTEAFF.

The V call is TRBV4-2, the J call TRBJ2-2; D unresolved. Germline lookup yields CDR1 LGHNA and CDR2 YNFKEQ. V was shortened by 3 bases and J by 5 bases, with 7 bases between the two germline ends. The length of the CDR3 is 13 residues. CDR3 coding DNA: TGTGCCAGCAGCCATCCTAGGACCGGGGAGCTGTTTTTT. It encodes CASSHPRTGELFF.

The sample holds one count of this clone. Within the sample, other DNA sequences also encode this same CDR3. The chain uses TRBV5-1 and TRBJ1-2; D is possibly TRBD1 (5 bases). CDR3 size: 13 residues. Germline V gives CDR1 SGHRS, CDR2 YFSETQ. Trimming removed 0 bases from V and 8 bases from J, with 11 bases in between. The CDR3 region has the DNA TGCGCCAGCAGCTTGGACGGAAGGGGCGGCTACACCTTC. It codes for CASSLDGRGGYTF.

This clone was found once. This chain joins TRBV6-5 and TRBJ1-1; 11 nucleotides match TRBD1. This CDR3 contains 14 residues. CDR1 MNHEY and CDR2 SVGAGI come from the germline V gene. Trimming cost V 3 bases and J 11 bases; bases outside gene matches: 8. CDR3 sequence reads: CASSYERTGGSAFF. The CDR3 DNA reads as TGTGCCAGCAGTTATGAACGGACAGGGGGCAGTGCTTTCTTT.

The chain is built from TRBV18 and TRBJ1-5, with 10 bases identical to TRBD1. V was clipped by 9 bases and J by 6 bases; unmatched bases: 11. Germline CDR1 is KGHSH and CDR2 is LQKENI. The CDR3 has 15 residues. The CDR3 loop is CARPDRGHSGQPQHF. The CDR3 region has the DNA TGTGCCAGGCCAGACAGGGGGCATTCGGGTCAGCCCCAGCATTTT.

In the case of this clone: This CDR3 is also generated by other DNA sequences in the sample. The chain has TRBV7-9 and TRBJ1-2, with D perhaps TRBD1 (5 bases). Trimming removed 0 bases at V and 4 bases at J, with 6 bases between. This CDR3 is built from 13 residues. Germline V gene sequence: CDR1 SEHNR, CDR2 FQNEAQ (reference sequence). CDR3 bases: TGTGCCAGCAGCTTAGCCACAGGCTATGGCTACACCTTC. It specifies CASSLATGYGYTF.

This clone was seen only a few times. J is TRBJ1-6 and V is TRBV5-1; unclear D gene. The CDR3 spans 12 residues. CDR1 and CDR2 from the germline V gene are SGHRS and YFSETQ. Trimming removed 2 bases from V and 5 bases from J, with 2 bases in between. The CDR3 nucleotides are TGCGCCAGCAGCTTCGATAATTCACCCCTCCACTTT. Amino acid sequence: CASSFDNSPLHF. Using reference TRBV5-1 and TRBJ1-6 for the parts outside the CDR3, the full variable domain is KAGVTQTPRYLIKTRGQQVTLSCSPISGHRSVSWYQQTPGQGLQFLFEYFSETQRNKGNFPGRFSGRQFSNSRSEMNVSTLELGDSALYLCASSFDNSPLHFGNGTRLTVT.

This chain joins TRBV27 and TRBJ2-2; D possibly corresponds to TRBD2 (5 bases). Trimming pared 6 bases from V and 2 bases from J, leaving 10 bases between. The CDR3 contains 14 residues. Germline V lookup: CDR1 MNHEY, CDR2 SMNVEV (reference sequence). In DNA form, the CDR3 reads TGTGCCAGCAGAGACGGACTTAACACCGGGGAGCTGTTTTTT. Translated: CASRDGLNTGELFF.

This chain links TRBV30 with TRBJ2-7, with a weak D call TRBD2 (6 bases). The CDR3 length is 16 residues. V lost 3 bases and J 5 bases, leaving 23 bases between the germline ends. Germline loops: CDR1 GTSNPN, CDR2 SVGIG (reference sequence). Written as DNA, the CDR3 is TGTGCCTGGAGCGTGGGGGGAGCAGGGAGGAGGAACGAGCAGTACTTC. Its translation is CAWSVGGAGRRNEQYF. The variable domain in full, completed from reference TRBV30 and TRBJ2-7, reads SQTIHQWPATLVQPVGSPLSLECTVEGTSNPNLYWYRQAAGRGLQLLFYSVGIGQISSEVPQNLSASRPQDRQFILSSKKLLLSDSGFYLCAWSVGGAGRRNEQYFGPGTRLTVT.

The chain couples TRBV9 to TRBJ2-1; tentative D call: TRBD1 (5 bases). Germline V lookup: CDR1 SGDLS, CDR2 YYNGEE. The ends were cut back, 0 bases at V and 7 bases at J, with 14 bases in the middle. This CDR3 contains 15 residues. The CDR3 DNA reads as TGTGCCAGCAGCGTAGTGGACACCTCTGGAAATGAGCAGTTCTTC. Its protein is CASSVVDTSGNEQFF.

As DNA, the CDR3 is TGCAGTGCCAGTCGGACTAGCGGGAGAGGTGAGCAGTTCTTC. It encodes CSASRTSGRGEQFF. The chain couples TRBV20-1 to TRBJ2-1; 13 nucleotides agree with TRBD2. Trimming cost V 6 bases and J 9 bases; bases outside gene matches: 8. There are 14 residues in the CDR3. Germline V gives CDR1 DFQATT, CDR2 SNEGSKA (reference sequence).

The chain uses TRBV7-9 and TRBJ2-2, with 7 bases identical to TRBD1. CDR1 is SEHNR and CDR2 is FQNEAQ in the germline V gene (reference sequence). The V gene end was trimmed by 7 bases and the J gene end by 2 bases; junction bases not matched to a gene: 4. The CDR3 totals 14 residues. CDR3 amino acids: CASKGTVNTGELFF. CDR3 in DNA: TGTGCCAGCAAAGGGACAGTTAACACCGGGGAGCTGTTTTTT.

The rearrangement joins TRBV24-1 to TRBJ2-7; tentative D call: TRBD2 (7 bases). Per the germline V gene, CDR1 is KGHDR and CDR2 is SFDVKD. The V end lost 3 bases, the J end lost 7 bases, and 21 bases lay between the germline ends. The CDR3 spans 16 residues. CDR3 protein: CATSDRSGGPSGEQYF. CDR3 nucleotide sequence: TGTGCCACCAGTGATAGGTCGGGGGGCCCTTCCGGAGAGCAGTACTTC.

As DNA, the CDR3 is TGTGCCAGCAGTAGAGAACTAGCGGGAGGTGCCGAGCAGTACTTC. It yields the protein CASSRELAGGAEQYF. The gene calls are TRBV6-5 and TRBJ2-7, with 12 bases fitting TRBD2. CDR3 size: 15 residues. Germline V gene data show CDR1 as MNHEY and CDR2 as SVGAGI. V lost 5 bases, J lost 6 bases, and 8 bases stayed unmatched.

Worth noting for this clone: The junction does not match germline at one end; this may be a read error. The chain couples TRBV6-2 or TRBV6-3 to TRBJ2-5; the D gene is possibly TRBD2 (5 bases). The germline V gene has CDR1 MNHEY and CDR2 SVGEGT. The CDR3 loop spans 14 amino acids. Here the CDR3 DNA reads TGTACCAGCAGTTACGCTAGCCTCCGTGAGACCCAGTACTTC. Translating it yields CTSSYASLRETQYF.